These T cell receptor beta chains were read from a single sample in a study of shared clonotypes between healthy human individuals. Some clones are missing from TCRdb's copy, which holds only in-frame ones; the method was immunoSEQ multiplex PCR. The data show some 510,000 clones, 75% to 85% seen once. The material sequenced was PBMCs. The receptors were sampled from a middle-aged woman in good health. Some clones in this sample may be carry-over from other donors' samples. The CDR3 runs from the conserved cysteine through the conserved F or W. Fields, in order: V gene, CDR3 length, J gene, CDR3 protein.

TRBV27	13	TRBJ2-7	CASSSYRTHEQYF
TRBV27	14	TRBJ2-7	CASSLGQGAYEQYF
TRBV28	14	TRBJ1-2	CASSFTGTTDGYTF
TRBV7-9	16	TRBJ2-7	CASSQDAGQAAYEQYF
TRBV19	14	TRBJ2-7	CASSMRWGAYEQYF
TRBV7-8	14	TRBJ2-1	CASSLMSAINEQFF
TRBV19	17	TRBJ2-2	CASSRGGAGPGTGELFF
TRBV7-9	14	TRBJ2-7	CASSLGGLNVEQYF
TRBV18	15	TRBJ1-1	CASSRPGQPNTEAFF
TRBV29-1	14	TRBJ2-1	CSVAGLAGVNEQFF
TRBV7-2	17	TRBJ2-1	CASSLTIAGSSYNEQFF
TRBV7-8	14	TRBJ2-7	CASSPVGESYEQYF
TRBV2	14	TRBJ2-1	CAIQAGASINEQFF
TRBV29-1	13	TRBJ2-1	CSVEVLTGNEQFF
TRBV6-1	14	TRBJ1-4	CASRLTGDNEKLFF
TRBV5-1	15	TRBJ2-7	CASSLEASGIGEQYF
TRBV5-4	15	TRBJ2-2	CASSLGLPNTGELFF
TRBV9	17	TRBJ1-5	CASSPGIGVEVGQPQHF
TRBV2	13	TRBJ1-1	CASSFAGNTEAFF
TRBV23-1	14	TRBJ1-2	CASGRTGGRYGYTF
TRBV10-3	15	TRBJ2-2	CAYLAGGLNTGELFF
TRBV12-5	13	TRBJ2-7	CASAATGAYEQYF
TRBV16	12	TRBJ2-5	CASSQGQETQYF
TRBV19	13	TRBJ2-1	CASSIGVLNEQFF
TRBV30	18	TRBJ1-4	CALPRRNRGEDSDEKLFF
TRBV10-1	15	TRBJ2-7	CASSEGGVGAVEQYF
TRBV28	15	TRBJ2-7	CASSFLAGAPYEQYF
TRBV7-2	14	TRBJ2-7	CASSTRTGSHEQYF
TRBV10-3	14	TRBJ2-5	CAISSATPQETQYF
TRBV2	16	TRBJ2-3	CASSIHRGGSTDTQYF
TRBV21-1	14	TRBJ2-7	CASILAGERLGQYF
TRBV2	15	TRBJ2-1	CASSRSGSLYNEQFF
TRBV11-2	14	TRBJ2-5	CASSYFGRTETQYF
TRBV7-7	16	TRBJ2-1	CASSEGPQIAYNEQFF
TRBV4-1	15	TRBJ2-7	CASSQDLASPYEQYF
TRBV5-4	14	TRBJ2-2	CASSYQGGTGELFF
TRBV10-3	16	TRBJ2-5	CAISEPGTEIFETQYF
TRBV10-3	15	TRBJ2-7	CATPGASGRSYEQYF
TRBV9	16	TRBJ1-3	CASSVDRAGGGNTIYF
TRBV2	14	TRBJ1-6	CASGQTNYNSPLHF
TRBV10-3	14	TRBJ2-7	CAIRETSGSDEQYF
TRBV6-1	14	TRBJ1-1	CASSAAGGLTEAFF
TRBV30	13	TRBJ2-7	CAWSGVVPLEQYF
TRBV5-1	15	TRBJ2-3	CASSLDDPSTDTQYF
TRBV29-1	13	TRBJ1-4	CSAAGGGNEKLFF
TRBV5-1	14	TRBJ2-5	CASSLGGGVETQYF
TRBV27	11	TRBJ1-1	CASRSYTEAFF
TRBV5-1	13	TRBJ2-3	CASSLGSTDTQYF
TRBV7-8	14	-	CASSLARTGYEQYF
TRBV1	15	TRBJ2-3	CTSSQEPGAPDTQYF
TRBV2	14	TRBJ1-3	CASTGRISGNTIYF
TRBV6-1	15	TRBJ1-5	CASSGPRESSPAQHF
TRBV11-2	11	TRBJ1-2	CASSSNYGYTF
TRBV6-5	16	TRBJ2-1	CASSYSSGTRDNEQFF
TRBV11-2	15	TRBJ2-1	CASSRGQGSYNEQFF
TRBV7-9	14	TRBJ2-1	CASRQTSGRMGQFF
TRBV2	14	TRBJ2-1	CASWTSGSRNEQFF
TRBV25-1	16	TRBJ2-6	CASSADRRSGANVLTF
TRBV28	15	TRBJ2-7	CASRRDRRYSYEQYF
TRBV18	15	TRBJ2-7	CASSPRGEGLDEQYF